This T cell receptor beta chain was identified during a study of blood T cell repertoires in COVID-19. The wider study: PBMCs, B-cell-depleted T cells, or T cells provided the cDNA or gDNA that made up the material.

The trim removed 3 bases at V and 3 bases at J, leaving 6 bases unmatched. Germline CDR1 reads SGDLS; CDR2 reads YYNGEE. The CDR3 loop spans 16 amino acids. The count of this clone is one. Using immunoSEQ multiplex PCR, the repertoire was profiled, and TCRdb retains in-frame clones only, with some absent. The table shows hundreds of thousands of clones, with around 90% occurring only once. The source of this sequence is a woman aged 25 to 39 with acute COVID-19. The sequencing sample was made of PBMCs or T cells enriched from blood (not recorded which). The genes are TRBV9 and TRBJ1-4; 9 bases are shared with TRBD1. The CDR3 region is CASSAQGARSNEKLFF. The CDR3 DNA reads as TGTGCCAGCAGCGCACAGGGGGCGCGGTCTAATGAAAAACTGTTTTTT.